Listed here are 8 T cell receptor beta chains from one sample, sequenced in a study of long-term antiretroviral therapy in people with HIV. Samples were assayed with immunoSEQ v3.0 at survey level. TCRdb keeps only in-frame clones here, not all; method: immunoSEQ multiplex PCR. This table holds some 22,000 clones, roughly 84% found once. The sample here was unsorted PBMCs, taken at the start of antiretroviral therapy. Source of these receptors: a man aged 50 or older with HIV.

The chain links TRBV28 to TRBJ1-4; unclear D gene. Germline V gives CDR1 MDHEN, CDR2 SYDVKM. Trimming took off 7 bases at V and 3 bases at J, with 9 bases between the two ends. This CDR3 is built from 13 residues. CDR3: CASTLGANEKLFF. In nucleotides, the CDR3 is TGTGCCAGCACCCTCGGAGCTAATGAAAAACTGTTTTTT.

The V call is TRBV5-6, the J call TRBJ2-5; possibly TRBD1 or TRBD2 for D (5 bases each). This CDR3 has 14 amino acids. V shed 0 bases and J shed 5 bases, with 11 bases lying between them. Germline V CDR1 and CDR2: SGHDT, YYEEEE. CDR3 region: CASSLDRPGETQYF. For the CDR3, the DNA is TGTGCCAGCAGCTTGGACAGGCCGGGGGAGACCCAGTACTTC. The full variable domain, with the rest looked up from reference TRBV5-6 and TRBJ2-5, is DAGVTQSPTHLIKTRGQQVTLRCSPKSGHDTVSWYQQALGQGPQFIFQYYEEEERQRGNFPDRFSGHQFPNYSSELNVNALLLGDSALYLCASSLDRPGETQYFGPGTRLLVL.

This rearrangement joins TRBV7-2 to TRBJ2-2; possibly TRBD1 for D (6 bases). CDR1 and CDR2 (germline): SGHTA, FQGNSA. V lost 3 bases, J lost 1 base, and 6 bases lay in between. The CDR3 is made up of 14 amino acids. The CDR3 coding sequence is TGTGCCAGCAGCTTGACAGGGAACACCGGGGAGCTGTTTTTT. This translates into CASSLTGNTGELFF.

The V call is TRBV7-8, the J call TRBJ2-7, with TRBD1 as a possible D gene (5 bases). Per germline, CDR1 SGHVS and CDR2 FQNEAQ. Trimming stripped 1 base from V and 2 bases from J, with 15 bases between. This CDR3 has 16 amino acids. The CDR3 bases are TGTGCCAGCAGCTTAGAACTGAGAGACAGTCCCTACGAGCAGTACTTC. Translation gives CASSLELRDSPYEQYF. Complete variable domain (other parts from reference TRBV7-8 and TRBJ2-7): GAGVSQSPRYKVAKRGQDVALRCDPISGHVSLFWYQQALGQGPEFLTYFQNEAQLDKSGLPSDRFFAERPEGSVSTLKIQRTQQEDSAVYLCASSLELRDSPYEQYFGPGTRLTVT.

The chain uses TRBV4-1 and TRBJ1-1; 7 nucleotides align to TRBD1. The germline gives CDR1 MGHRA, CDR2 YSYEKL. The CDR3 runs 13 residues. V lost 4 bases, J lost 2 bases, and 1 base stayed unmatched. The CDR3 loop reads CASSRQGNTEAFF. The CDR3 DNA sequence: TGCGCCAGCAGCCGACAGGGAAACACTGAAGCTTTCTTT.

J is TRBJ1-1 and V is TRBV4-1; a weak D match, TRBD1 (5 bases). Trimming left V 4 bases short and J 3 bases short, with 24 bases between. Per germline, CDR1 MGHRA and CDR2 YSYEKL. The CDR3 is 18 amino acids. Here the CDR3 DNA reads TGCGCCAGCAGCCCAAGCTTTCTAGGGGCAAGTAGGGACACTGAAGCTTTCTTT. This gives the protein CASSPSFLGASRDTEAFF.

This chain connects TRBV2 to TRBJ2-6; D is possibly TRBD1 or TRBD2 (5 bases each). CDR3 length: 17 residues. Germline V lookup: CDR1 SNHLY, CDR2 FYNNEI. V was shortened by 4 bases and J by 0 bases, with 13 bases between the two germline ends. The CDR3 DNA reads as TGTGCCAGCAGTGGCAGGGTACGGGGCTCTGGGGCCAACGTCCTGACTTTC. Residues: CASSGRVRGSGANVLTF.

The chain has TRBV28 and TRBJ2-7, with D perhaps matching TRBD2 (7 bases). The germline CDR1 and CDR2 sequences are MDHEN and SYDVKM. With 6 bases removed from V and 2 bases from J, the gap between germline ends came to 14 bases. The length of the CDR3 is 14 residues. The CDR3 is CASREGGGPYEQYF. CDR3 in DNA: TGTGCCAGCAGGGAGGGCGGGGGCCCCTACGAGCAGTACTTC.